The rows below give T cell receptor beta chains drawn from one sample of a study of CD8 T cells in ankylosing spondylitis. A single record per CDR3 protein comes from TCRdb applying MiXCR to the 5' RACE reads. The sample includes hundreds of thousands of distinct CDR3 sequences, approximately 17% seen only once; the top ten take over 0.9%. The material sequenced was blood, either unsorted or a sorted T cell fraction (not recorded which). Receptors were obtained from a male donor with ankylosing spondylitis. Both conserved end residues are part of each CDR3. Fields, in order: D gene, J gene, V gene, clone size, CDR3 protein, CDR3 DNA. The D gene is left open where the match is weak. Clone size is shown for a subset of rows, as once, few, many or a class of expanded clone.

TRBD1 | TRBJ2-3 | TRBV7-9 | . | CASSSRTGKGSDTQYF | TGTGCCAGCAGCTCCCGGACAGGGAAAGGTTCAGATACGCAGTATTTT
. | TRBJ2-1 | TRBV20-1 | many | CSARDPQTSYNEQFF | TGCAGTGCTAGAGATCCGCAGACATCCTACAATGAGCAGTTCTTC
TRBD1 | TRBJ2-1 | TRBV7-2 | many | CASSSDRGVNEQFF | TGTGCCAGCAGCTCGGACAGGGGGGTGAATGAGCAGTTCTTC
TRBD1 | TRBJ2-1 | TRBV5-1 | few | CASSPGQGASLNEQFF | TGCGCCAGCAGCCCGGGACAGGGGGCGTCATTGAATGAGCAGTTCTTC
TRBD2 | TRBJ2-3 | TRBV11-1 | few | CASSRNEQRLAGVADTQYF | TGTGCCAGCAGCCGGAACGAACAAAGACTAGCGGGAGTGGCAGATACGCAGTATTTT
TRBD1 | TRBJ2-2 | TRBV5-1 | . | CASSSYTGELGTGELFF | TGCGCCAGCAGCTCCTACACAGGGGAGCTTGGAACCGGGGAGCTGTTTTTT
TRBD1 | TRBJ2-7 | TRBV25-1 | . | CASSRPGTGYNEQYF | TGTGCCAGCAGTAGACCCGGGACAGGGTACAACGAGCAGTACTTC
. | TRBJ2-3 | TRBV6-1 | . | CASSENRAWYF | TGTGCCAGCAGTGAAAACCGGGCTTGGTATTTT
. | TRBJ1-5 | TRBV2 | few | CASSESAKPQHF | TGTGCCAGCAGTGAATCAGCCAAGCCCCAGCATTTT
. | TRBJ1-6 | TRBV7-9 | few | CASSSRASYNSPLHF | TGTGCCAGCAGCTCAAGGGCCTCCTATAATTCACCCCTCCACTTT
. | TRBJ1-2 | TRBV7-2 | . | CASSQYRSNYGYTF | TGTGCCAGCAGCCAATACAGGAGTAACTATGGCTACACCTTC
. | TRBJ2-4 | TRBV20-1 | . | CSALDILAKNIQYF | TGCAGTGCTCTGGACATCCTAGCCAAAAACATTCAGTACTTC
TRBD2 | TRBJ2-5 | TRBV7-2 | . | CASSLSGREETQYF | TGTGCCAGCAGCTTATCCGGGAGGGAAGAGACCCAGTACTTC
TRBD2 | TRBJ2-3 | TRBV3-1 | . | CASSPPLRLAGGTDTQYF | TGTGCCAGCAGCCCCCCCCTACGACTAGCGGGGGGCACAGATACGCAGTATTTT
. | TRBJ2-6 | TRBV6-2/TRBV6-3 | . | CASSYLWEPGANVLTF | TGTGCCAGCAGTTACTTGTGGGAGCCCGGGGCCAACGTCCTGACTTTC
TRBD1 | TRBJ2-3 | TRBV2 | . | CARSRQGGRSTDTQYF | TGTGCCAGGAGTCGACAGGGGGGCCGTAGCACAGATACGCAGTATTTT
TRBD2 | TRBJ2-1 | TRBV20-1 | many | CSANPLAGLRGNEQFF | TGCAGTGCTAACCCTTTAGCGGGATTGAGGGGCAATGAGCAGTTCTTC
TRBD2 | TRBJ2-1 | TRBV20-1 | many | CSASEASGRADEQFF | TGCAGTGCTAGTGAGGCTAGCGGGAGAGCTGATGAGCAGTTCTTC
. | TRBJ1-2 | TRBV5-1 | many | CASSLGTENYGYTF | TGCGCCAGCAGCTTGGGGACGGAAAACTATGGCTACACCTTC
. | TRBJ2-3 | TRBV5-1 | . | CASSLAGETDTQYF | TGCGCCAGCAGCTTGGCGGGGGAGACAGATACGCAGTATTTT
. | TRBJ2-7 | TRBV20-1 | . | CSARDPGITYEQYF | TGCAGTGCTAGAGACCCAGGAATTACCTACGAGCAGTACTTC
TRBD2 | TRBJ2-1 | TRBV9 | few | CASSVTSGGPYNEQFF | TGTGCCAGCAGCGTTACTAGCGGGGGACCGTACAATGAGCAGTTCTTC
TRBD1 | TRBJ1-2 | TRBV20-1 | few | CSAFPPGTGGYGYTF | TGCAGTGCTTTTCCCCCCGGGACAGGGGGGTATGGCTACACCTTC
. | TRBJ1-5 | TRBV3-1 | . | CASSKDSLSNQPQHF | TGTGCCAGCAGCAAAGACAGCCTTAGCAATCAGCCCCAGCATTTT
TRBD2 | TRBJ2-7 | TRBV10-3 | . | CAISEGTTTYEQYF | TGTGCCATCAGTGAGGGGACTACCACCTACGAGCAGTACTTC
. | TRBJ2-3 | TRBV29-1 | many | CSVLESTDTQYF | TGCAGCGTTTTGGAATCCACAGATACGCAGTATTTT
. | TRBJ2-1 | TRBV30 | . | CAWRPSSYNEQFF | TGTGCCTGGAGACCGAGTTCCTACAATGAGCAGTTCTTC
. | TRBJ2-7 | TRBV6-1 | . | CASSDPSRGRTYEQYF | TGTGCCAGCAGTGACCCCTCCCGGGGGCGGACCTACGAGCAGTACTTC
. | TRBJ2-1 | TRBV4-2 | many | CASSRNRDNEQFF | TGTGCCAGCAGCCGAAACAGGGATAATGAGCAGTTCTTC
. | TRBJ2-5 | TRBV5-1 | few | CASSPSWAQETQYF | TGCGCCAGCAGCCCTAGTTGGGCACAAGAGACCCAGTACTTC
. | TRBJ2-3 | TRBV20-1 | few | CSARDPRGRDTQYF | TGCAGTGCTAGAGATCCGCGGGGACGAGATACGCAGTATTTT
TRBD2 | TRBJ2-3 | TRBV20-1 | . | CSATSGVPVDTQYF | TGCAGTGCTACCAGCGGGGTCCCCGTGGATACGCAGTATTTT
. | TRBJ1-2 | TRBV27 | many | CASSEAGRTYGYTF | TGTGCCAGCAGTGAAGCGGGCAGAACCTATGGCTACACCTTC
TRBD1 | TRBJ2-1 | TRBV20-1 | . | CSARADRGNEQFF | TGCAGTGCTAGAGCGGACAGGGGGAATGAGCAGTTCTTC
TRBD1 | TRBJ2-2 | TRBV11-2 | few | CASSPRARSGGANTGELFF | TGTGCCAGCAGCCCCCGGGCCCGCTCAGGGGGCGCGAACACCGGGGAGCTGTTTTTT
TRBD2 | TRBJ2-5 | TRBV7-2 | . | CASSPGGSAETQYF | TGTGCCAGCAGCCCGGGGGGATCGGCAGAGACCCAGTACTTC
TRBD1 | TRBJ2-2 | TRBV5-6 | few | CASSPGTGGSYTGELFF | TGTGCCAGCAGCCCCGGGACAGGGGGGAGTTACACCGGGGAGCTGTTTTTT
. | TRBJ1-1 | TRBV20-1 | few | CSAPNSGKLNAEAFF | TGCAGTGCTCCTAACTCGGGAAAGTTGAACGCTGAAGCTTTCTTT
. | TRBJ2-1 | TRBV12-3/TRBV12-4 | . | CASTPYGERSYNEQFF | TGTGCCAGCACCCCATATGGGGAGAGGTCCTACAATGAGCAGTTCTTC
TRBD1 | TRBJ2-1 | TRBV5-1 | . | CASSSRQGNYNEQFF | TGCGCCAGCAGCTCCAGACAGGGTAACTACAATGAGCAGTTCTTC
. | TRBJ1-1 | TRBV7-9 | . | CASSLAWEGTEAFF | TGTGCCAGCAGCTTAGCGTGGGAGGGCACTGAAGCTTTCTTT
. | TRBJ2-1 | TRBV11-2 | . | CASSLRAVNEQFF | TGTGCCAGCAGCTTAAGGGCGGTGAATGAGCAGTTCTTC